Listed here is a single T cell receptor (beta chain). What it binds is unknown. Using immunoSEQ multiplex PCR, the repertoire was profiled, and TCRdb retains in-frame clones only, with some absent. In the table there are more than 2 million clones, about 95% of which are singletons. This entry comes from a study of shared clonotypes between healthy human individuals. Study-wide background: Plates per donor: three CD4 naive, three CD4 memory, two CD8 naive, one CD8 memory.

Study-wide results and limits: Compared with memory subsets, naive subsets generally had larger estimated richness. Donor scarcity curtailed the genetic and exposure-history diversity represented herein.

The CDR3 contains 12 residues. Between the trimmed V and J ends, which lost 2 bases and 7 bases, there was a span of 9 bases. Germline CDR1 reads SGHDT; CDR2 reads YYEEEE. The naive CD8 population came from CD45RO-negative cells selected for CCR7, without terminally differentiated effector memory CD45RA+ cells. The sample was naive CD8+ T cells sorted from blood. The receptor was derived from a man between 18 and 35 years old in good health. The V and J genes are TRBV5-6 and TRBJ1-1, with D unclear. CDR3: CASSLEGIEAFF. For the CDR3, the DNA is TGTGCCAGCAGCTTAGAGGGAATTGAAGCTTTCTTT.